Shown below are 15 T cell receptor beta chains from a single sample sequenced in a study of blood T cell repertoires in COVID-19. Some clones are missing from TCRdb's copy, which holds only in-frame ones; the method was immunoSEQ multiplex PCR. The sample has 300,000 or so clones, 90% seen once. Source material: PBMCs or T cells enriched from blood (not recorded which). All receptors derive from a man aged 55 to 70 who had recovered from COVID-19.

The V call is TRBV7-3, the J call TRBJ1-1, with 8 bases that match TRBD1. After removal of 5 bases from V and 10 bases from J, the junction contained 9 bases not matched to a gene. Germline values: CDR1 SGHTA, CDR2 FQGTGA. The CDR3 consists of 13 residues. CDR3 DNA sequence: TGTGCCAGCAGCGCCAGTAGACAGGGGAGAGCTTTCTTT. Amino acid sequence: CASSASRQGRAFF. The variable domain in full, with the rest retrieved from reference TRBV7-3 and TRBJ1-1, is GAGVSQTPSNKVTEKGKYVELRCDPISGHTALYWYRQSLGQGPEFLIYFQGTGAADDSGLPNDRFFAVRPEGSVSTLKIQRTERGDSAVYLCASSASRQGRAFFGQGTRLTVV.

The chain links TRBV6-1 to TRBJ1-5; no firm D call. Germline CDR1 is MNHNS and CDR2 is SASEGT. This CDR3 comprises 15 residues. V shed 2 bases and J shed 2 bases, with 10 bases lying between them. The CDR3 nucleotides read TGTGCCAGCAGTGAACTCTCCCTCGGCAATCAGCCCCAGCATTTT. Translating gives CASSELSLGNQPQHF.

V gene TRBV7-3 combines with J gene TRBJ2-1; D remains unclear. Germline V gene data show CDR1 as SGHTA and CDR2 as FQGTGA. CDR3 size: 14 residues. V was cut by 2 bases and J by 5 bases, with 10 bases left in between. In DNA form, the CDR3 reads TGTGCCAGCAGCTTAGGAGCCCTAGACAATGAGCAGTTCTTC. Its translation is CASSLGALDNEQFF.

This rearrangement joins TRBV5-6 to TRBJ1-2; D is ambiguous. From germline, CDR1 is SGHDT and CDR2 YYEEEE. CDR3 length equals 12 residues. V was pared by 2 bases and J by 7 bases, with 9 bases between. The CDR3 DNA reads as TGTGCCAGCAGCTTTACGGAGTTTGGCTACACCTTC. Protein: CASSFTEFGYTF.

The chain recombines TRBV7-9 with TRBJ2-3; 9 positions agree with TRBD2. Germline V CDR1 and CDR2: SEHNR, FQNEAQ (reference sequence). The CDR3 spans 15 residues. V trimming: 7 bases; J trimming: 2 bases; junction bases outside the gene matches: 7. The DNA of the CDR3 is TGTGCCAGCACCACCGGCGGGGGGGACACAGATACGCAGTATTTT. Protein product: CASTTGGGDTDTQYF.

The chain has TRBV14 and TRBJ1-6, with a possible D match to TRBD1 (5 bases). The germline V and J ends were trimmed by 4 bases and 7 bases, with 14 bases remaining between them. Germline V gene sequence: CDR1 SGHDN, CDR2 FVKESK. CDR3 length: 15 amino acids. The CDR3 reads CASSLAWGVNSPLHF. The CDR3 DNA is TGTGCCAGCAGCCTGGCATGGGGGGTAAATTCACCCCTCCACTTT.

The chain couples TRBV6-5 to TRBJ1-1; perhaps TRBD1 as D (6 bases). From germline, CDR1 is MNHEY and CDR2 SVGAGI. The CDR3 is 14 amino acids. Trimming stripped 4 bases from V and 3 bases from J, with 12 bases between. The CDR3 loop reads CASSSPRGDTEAFF. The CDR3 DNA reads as TGTGCCAGCAGTTCCCCCAGGGGAGACACTGAAGCTTTCTTT.

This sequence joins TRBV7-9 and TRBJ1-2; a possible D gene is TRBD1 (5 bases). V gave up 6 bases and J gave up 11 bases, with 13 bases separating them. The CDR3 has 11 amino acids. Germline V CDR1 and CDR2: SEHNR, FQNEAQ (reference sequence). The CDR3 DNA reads TGTGCCAGCAGGGTTAAGACAGAGTACACCTTC. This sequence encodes CASRVKTEYTF.

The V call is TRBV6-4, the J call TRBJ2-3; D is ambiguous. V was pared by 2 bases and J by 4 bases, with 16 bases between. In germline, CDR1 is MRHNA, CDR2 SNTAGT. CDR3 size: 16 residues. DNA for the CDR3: TGTGCCAGCAGTGACGGTCCGGCTCTGGGCCCAGATACGCAGTATTTT. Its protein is CASSDGPALGPDTQYF.

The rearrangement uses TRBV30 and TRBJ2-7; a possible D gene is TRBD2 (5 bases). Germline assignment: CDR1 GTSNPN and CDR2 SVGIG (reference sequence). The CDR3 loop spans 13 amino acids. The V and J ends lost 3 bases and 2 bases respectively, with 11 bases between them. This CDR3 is CAWSPLGAYEQYF. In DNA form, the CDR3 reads TGTGCCTGGAGCCCCTTGGGAGCCTACGAGCAGTACTTC.

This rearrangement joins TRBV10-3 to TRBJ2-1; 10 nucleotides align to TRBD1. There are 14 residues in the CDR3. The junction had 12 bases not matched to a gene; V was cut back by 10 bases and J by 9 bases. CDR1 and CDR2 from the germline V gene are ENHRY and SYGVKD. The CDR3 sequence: CATSPRQGAGEQFF. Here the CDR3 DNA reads TGTGCCACTAGCCCTAGACAGGGGGCGGGTGAGCAGTTCTTC.

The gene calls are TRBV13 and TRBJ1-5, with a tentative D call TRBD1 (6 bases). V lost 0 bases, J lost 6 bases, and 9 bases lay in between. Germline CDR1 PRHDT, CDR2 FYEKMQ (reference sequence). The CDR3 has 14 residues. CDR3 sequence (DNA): TGTGCCAGCAGCTTAGGGACAGGTGTTCAGCCCCAGCATTTT. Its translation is CASSLGTGVQPQHF. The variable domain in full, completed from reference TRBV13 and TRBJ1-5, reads AAGVIQSPRHLIKEKRETATLKCYPIPRHDTVYWYQQGPGQDPQFLISFYEKMQSDKGSIPDRFSAQQFSDYHSELNMSSLELGDSALYFCASSLGTGVQPQHFGDGTRLSIL.

CDR3 in amino acids: CASSHRDRDYYGYTF. CDR3 sequence (DNA): TGTGCCAGCAGCCATCGGGACAGGGACTACTATGGCTACACCTTC. V is TRBV3-1 (or the pseudogene TRBV3-2) and J is TRBJ1-2; 9 nucleotides match TRBD1. Germline V gene lookup returns CDR1 LGHDT and CDR2 YNNKEL (reference sequence). This CDR3 region has 15 residues. The V gene end was trimmed by 3 bases and the J gene end by 3 bases; junction bases not matched to a gene: 5.

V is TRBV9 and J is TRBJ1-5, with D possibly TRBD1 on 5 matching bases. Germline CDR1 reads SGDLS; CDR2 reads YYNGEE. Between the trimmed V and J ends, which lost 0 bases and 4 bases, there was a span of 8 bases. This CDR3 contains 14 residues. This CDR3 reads CASSVGQRNQPQHF. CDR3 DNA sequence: TGTGCCAGCAGCGTAGGACAGAGGAATCAGCCCCAGCATTTT.

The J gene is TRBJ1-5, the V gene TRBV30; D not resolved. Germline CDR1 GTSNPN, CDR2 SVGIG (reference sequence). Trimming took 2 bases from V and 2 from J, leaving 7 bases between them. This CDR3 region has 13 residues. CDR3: CAWSFAGNQPQHF. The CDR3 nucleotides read TGTGCCTGGAGTTTTGCGGGCAATCAGCCCCAGCATTTT.